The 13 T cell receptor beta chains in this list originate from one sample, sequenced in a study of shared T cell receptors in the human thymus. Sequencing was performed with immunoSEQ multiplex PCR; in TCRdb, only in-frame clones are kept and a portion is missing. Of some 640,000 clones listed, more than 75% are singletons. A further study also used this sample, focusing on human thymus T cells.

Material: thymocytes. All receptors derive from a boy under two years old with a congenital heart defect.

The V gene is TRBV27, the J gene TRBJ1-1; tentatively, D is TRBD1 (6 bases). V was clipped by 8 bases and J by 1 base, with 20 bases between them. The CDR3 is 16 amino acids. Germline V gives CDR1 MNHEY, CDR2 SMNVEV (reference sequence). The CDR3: CASVRVSGDPNTEAFF. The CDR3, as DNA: TGTGCCAGCGTGAGAGTTTCAGGGGATCCGAACACTGAAGCTTTCTTT.

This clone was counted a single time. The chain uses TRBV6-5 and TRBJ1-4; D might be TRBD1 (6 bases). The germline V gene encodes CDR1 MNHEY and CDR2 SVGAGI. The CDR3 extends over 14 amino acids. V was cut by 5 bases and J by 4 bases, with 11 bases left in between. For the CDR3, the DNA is TGTGCCAGCAGTCGGACAGAACTTAATGAAAAACTGTTTTTT. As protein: CASSRTELNEKLFF.

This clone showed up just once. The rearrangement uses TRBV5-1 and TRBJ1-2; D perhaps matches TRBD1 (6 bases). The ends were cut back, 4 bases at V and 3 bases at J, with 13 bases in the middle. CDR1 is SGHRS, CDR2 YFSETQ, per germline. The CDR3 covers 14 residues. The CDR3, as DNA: TGCGCCAGCAGCCTAAGGACAGCCTACTATGGCTACACCTTC. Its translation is CASSLRTAYYGYTF.

The CDR3 region is CASSSPPGSGETQYF. In DNA, the CDR3 is TGTGCCAGCAGCTCACCGCCCGGGAGCGGGGAGACCCAGTACTTC. J is TRBJ2-5 and V is TRBV5-4; D perhaps matches TRBD2 (6 bases). Trimming pared 3 bases from V and 5 bases from J, leaving 17 bases between. The germline V gene encodes CDR1 SGHNT and CDR2 YYREEE (reference sequence). CDR3 length: 15 amino acids.

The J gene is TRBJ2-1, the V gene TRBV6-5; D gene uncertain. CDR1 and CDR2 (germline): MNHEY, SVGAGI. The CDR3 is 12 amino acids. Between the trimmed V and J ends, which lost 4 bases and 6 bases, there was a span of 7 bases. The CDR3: CASSSFSNEQFF. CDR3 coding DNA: TGTGCCAGCAGTTCCTTCAGCAATGAGCAGTTCTTC.

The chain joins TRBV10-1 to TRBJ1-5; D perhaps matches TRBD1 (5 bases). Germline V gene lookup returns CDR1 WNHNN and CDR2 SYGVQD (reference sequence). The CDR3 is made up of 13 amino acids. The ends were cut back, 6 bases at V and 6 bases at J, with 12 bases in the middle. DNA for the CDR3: TGCGCCAGCAGCTTGACAGAGTCTCAGCCCCAGCATTTT. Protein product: CASSLTESQPQHF.

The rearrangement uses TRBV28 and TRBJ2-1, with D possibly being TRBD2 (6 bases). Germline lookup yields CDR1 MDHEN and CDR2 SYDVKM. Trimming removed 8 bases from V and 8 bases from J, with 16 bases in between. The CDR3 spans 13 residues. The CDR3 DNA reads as TGTGCCAGCTGCGGGGCTAGTACGGATGAGCAGTTCTTC. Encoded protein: CASCGASTDEQFF.

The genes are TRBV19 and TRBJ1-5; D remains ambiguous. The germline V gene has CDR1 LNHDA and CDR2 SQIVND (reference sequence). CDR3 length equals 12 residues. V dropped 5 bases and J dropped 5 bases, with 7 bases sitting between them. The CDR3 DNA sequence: TGTGCCAGTAGTTTCGGGGATCAGCCCCAGCATTTT. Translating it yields CASSFGDQPQHF.

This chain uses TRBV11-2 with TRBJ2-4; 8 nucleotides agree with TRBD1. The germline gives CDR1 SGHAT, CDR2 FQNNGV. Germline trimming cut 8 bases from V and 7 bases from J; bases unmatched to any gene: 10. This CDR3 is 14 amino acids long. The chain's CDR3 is CASSLWTGWNIQYF. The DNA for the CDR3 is TGTGCCAGCTCCCTGTGGACAGGGTGGAACATTCAGTACTTC.

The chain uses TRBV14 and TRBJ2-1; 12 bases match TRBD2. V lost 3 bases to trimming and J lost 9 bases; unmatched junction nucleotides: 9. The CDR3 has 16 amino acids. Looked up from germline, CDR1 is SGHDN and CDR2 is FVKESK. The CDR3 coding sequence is TGTGCCAGCAGCCAGCAGGGGGGACTAGCGGGTGGTGAGCAGTTCTTC. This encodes CASSQQGGLAGGEQFF.

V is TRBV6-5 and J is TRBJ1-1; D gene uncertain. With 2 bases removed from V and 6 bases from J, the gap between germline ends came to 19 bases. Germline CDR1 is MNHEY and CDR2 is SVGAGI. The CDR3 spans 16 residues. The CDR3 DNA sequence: TGTGCCAGCAGTTACGACGGGGAGCCGGGTCTGGCTGAAGCTTTCTTT. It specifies CASSYDGEPGLAEAFF.

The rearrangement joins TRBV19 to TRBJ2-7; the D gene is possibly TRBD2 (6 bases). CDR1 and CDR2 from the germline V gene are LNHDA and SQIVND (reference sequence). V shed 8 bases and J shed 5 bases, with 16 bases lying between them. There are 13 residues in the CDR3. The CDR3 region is CASGGAPSDEQYF. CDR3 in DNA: TGTGCCAGTGGAGGGGCTCCCTCTGACGAGCAGTACTTC.

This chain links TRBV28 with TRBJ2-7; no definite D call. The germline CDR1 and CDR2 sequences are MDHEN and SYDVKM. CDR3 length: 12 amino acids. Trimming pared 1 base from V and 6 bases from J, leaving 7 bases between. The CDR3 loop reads CASSLFIREQYF. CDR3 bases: TGTGCCAGCAGTTTATTTATCCGCGAGCAGTACTTC.